A selection of T cell receptor beta chains follows, all from one sample in a study of technical replicates of blood from several donors. The data were produced by immunoSEQ multiplex PCR, yet TCRdb's version contains in-frame clones alone and is incomplete. The sample includes some 74,000 clones, about 97% of them seen just once. The sequencing input was T cells isolated from PBMCs. The source is a human donor in good health. CDR3s include the opening cysteine and the closing phenylalanine or tryptophan. The order of the fields is V gene, J gene, clone size, D gene, CDR3 DNA, CDR3 protein. The D gene is left open where the match is weak. Size tells how often a clone was seen (once, few, many) or the class of an expanded clone, and some rows leave it out.

V gene: TRBV5-1
J gene: TRBJ1-2
clone size: .
D gene: .
CDR3 DNA: TGCGCCAGCAGCTTGGAACAGGGAACCTATGGCTACACCTTC
CDR3 protein: CASSLEQGTYGYTF

V gene: TRBV27
J gene: TRBJ1-1
clone size: .
D gene: .
CDR3 DNA: TGTGCCAGCAGTTTATTTTCGGGGTTCCCTGAAGCTTTCTTT
CDR3 protein: CASSLFSGFPEAFF

V gene: TRBV15
J gene: TRBJ2-7
clone size: .
D gene: .
CDR3 DNA: TGTGCCACCAGCAGAGGCCTCTACTACGAGCAGTACTTC
CDR3 protein: CATSRGLYYEQYF

V gene: TRBV6-1
J gene: TRBJ1-5
clone size: .
D gene: .
CDR3 DNA: TGTGCCAGCGGTCGTATTATGGGGAGTCAGCCCCAGCATTTT
CDR3 protein: CASGRIMGSQPQHF

V gene: TRBV4-1
J gene: TRBJ2-7
clone size: .
D gene: .
CDR3 DNA: TGCGCCAGCAGCCCAGCCACAGGGTACGAGCAGTACTTC
CDR3 protein: CASSPATGYEQYF

V gene: TRBV14
J gene: TRBJ2-7
clone size: .
D gene: .
CDR3 DNA: TGTGCCAGCAGCCCAATAGACAGTTACGAGCAGTACTTC
CDR3 protein: CASSPIDSYEQYF

V gene: TRBV7-3
J gene: TRBJ1-2
clone size: .
D gene: TRBD1
CDR3 DNA: TGTGCCAGCAGCTTAATGGGGACAGGGGCTGCGACCTTC
CDR3 protein: CASSLMGTGAATF

V gene: TRBV11-3
J gene: TRBJ1-2
clone size: .
D gene: TRBD1
CDR3 DNA: TGTGCCAGCAGAGTCGGGACAGGGGCCTATGGCTACACCTTC
CDR3 protein: CASRVGTGAYGYTF

V gene: TRBV7-2
J gene: TRBJ2-2
clone size: once
D gene: TRBD2
CDR3 DNA: TGTGCCAGCAGCCGACGACTAGCTTTCACCGGGGAGCTGTTTTTT
CDR3 protein: CASSRRLAFTGELFF

V gene: TRBV28
J gene: TRBJ1-4
clone size: .
D gene: .
CDR3 DNA: TGTGCCAGCAGCGGGAGGACAGTAAATGAAAAACTGTTTTTT
CDR3 protein: CASSGRTVNEKLFF

V gene: TRBV28
J gene: TRBJ1-2
clone size: .
D gene: .
CDR3 DNA: TGTGCCAGCAGTTTTTCCGGGGCTAACTATGGCTACACCTTC
CDR3 protein: CASSFSGANYGYTF

V gene: TRBV28
J gene: TRBJ2-1
clone size: .
D gene: .
CDR3 DNA: TGTGCCAGCAGTTTTGGCGGGGTGGTTGGCAATGAGCAGTTCTTC
CDR3 protein: CASSFGGVVGNEQFF

V gene: TRBV5-6
J gene: TRBJ2-5
clone size: .
D gene: .
CDR3 DNA: TGTGCCAGCAGCCCGGTAGGACACTTCCAAGAGACCCAGTACTTC
CDR3 protein: CASSPVGHFQETQYF